This TCR beta chain came from a study of blood T cell repertoires in COVID-19. Overall study: PBMCs, B-cell-depleted T cells, or T cells provided the cDNA or gDNA that made up the material.

Points on this clone: The sample has other DNA sequences that encode this CDR3 too.

Participants came from about two dozen US areas, aged roughly 18 to 89 years. Allocation to cohorts depended on clinical history reported by the participants. Authors' analysis steps: Amplification of reference gene primers provided the estimated nucleated cell counts. Assay: immunoSEQ multiplex PCR; the TCRdb copy retains only in-frame clones and omits some. The V and J calls and clone size are taken from that table; D and trimming were inferred from the DNA. The repertoire has roughly 290,000 clones, around 90% of them found once; the top ten carry 1.5% to 2%. Trimming left V 6 bases short and J 4 bases short, with 10 bases between. This CDR3 comprises 11 residues. The V gene's germline CDR1 is DFQATT and CDR2 SNEGSKA (reference sequence).

The receptor comes from a woman between 18 and 30 years old with acute COVID-19. V and J are TRBV20-1 and TRBJ2-7; unclear D gene. The sequencing sample was made of PBMCs or T cells enriched from blood (not recorded which). CDR3 nucleotides: TGCAGTGCCCGGAGAGATTACGAGCAGTACTTC. This encodes CSARRDYEQYF.